Listed here are 8 T cell receptor beta chains from one sample, sequenced in a study of tumor-infiltrating lymphocytes in glioblastoma multiforme. Three nested ARM-PCR rounds with V-beta and C-beta primers built TCRB libraries. TCRdb called the multiplex PCR reads again in MiXCR, with one record for every CDR3 protein. The sample holds about 10,000 distinct CDR3 sequences, 74% seen once. The sequenced material came from brain tumor tissue. The receptors here all came from a male donor with glioblastoma.

This clonotype was found once. A single base separates this from a much larger clone, so it may be a read error. This sequence joins TRBV11-2 and TRBJ2-7; D assignment may be TRBD1 or TRBD2 (6 bases each). This CDR3 has 15 residues. CDR1 SGHAT and CDR2 FQNNGV come from the germline V gene. The CDR3 sequence is CASSSPGGGTYERYF. CDR3 bases: TGTGCCAGCAGTTCCCCAGGAGGGGGAACGTACGAGCGGTACTTC.

V is TRBV6-5 and J is TRBJ1-2; 9 nucleotides align to TRBD1. Germline-derived CDR1 and CDR2 are MNHEY and SVGAGI. CDR3 length equals 15 residues. The trim removed 5 bases at V and 5 bases at J, leaving 9 bases unmatched. The CDR3 sequence: CASSGPGQGGYGYTF. CDR3 sequence (DNA): TGTGCCAGCAGTGGGCCGGGACAGGGCGGATATGGCTACACCTTC.

This chain joins TRBV11-2 and TRBJ2-1, with TRBD2 as a possible D gene (5 bases). The V gene lost 9 bases and the J gene lost 7 bases, with 16 bases spanning the gap. The germline CDR1 and CDR2 sequences are SGHAT and FQNNGV. CDR3 length equals 13 residues. The CDR3 nucleotides are TGTGCCAGTTGCTTAGGTAGAGGGAATGAGCAGTTCTTC. This gives the protein CASCLGRGNEQFF.

The chain is built from TRBV11-2 and TRBJ1-1; D possibly corresponds to TRBD1 (6 bases). Germline lookup yields CDR1 SGHAT and CDR2 FQNNGV. This CDR3 has 14 amino acids. V lost 5 bases and J lost 0, with 10 bases in between. In nucleotides, the CDR3 is TGTGCCAGCAGCCCTGGGGGCATGAACACTGAAGCTTTCTTT. It is translated as CASSPGGMNTEAFF.

The V and J genes are TRBV11-3 and TRBJ2-1, with unresolved D. The V and J ends lost 1 base and 4 bases respectively, with 5 bases between them. The CDR3 totals 13 residues. Germline V CDR1 and CDR2: SGHNT, YENEEA. CDR3 bases: TGTGCCAGCAGCTTAGGGGGATACAATGAGCAGTTCTTC. Its translation is CASSLGGYNEQFF. Complete variable domain (other parts from reference TRBV11-3 and TRBJ2-1): EAGVVQSPRYKIIEKKQPVAFWCNPISGHNTLYWYLQNLGQGPELLIRYENEEAVDDSQLPKDRFSAERLKGVDSTLKIQPAELGDSAVYLCASSLGGYNEQFFGPGTRLTVL.

This clonotype came up a few times. The chain employs TRBV20-1 and TRBJ2-7, with D possibly being TRBD2 (6 bases). Germline lookup yields CDR1 DFQATT and CDR2 SNEGSKA (reference sequence). V gave up 0 bases and J gave up 2 bases, with 14 bases separating them. The CDR3 runs to 15 residues. The CDR3 bases are TGCAGTGCTAGAGATTCGGGTAGCGGAGCCTACGAGCAGTACTTC. Its translation is CSARDSGSGAYEQYF.

As for this clonotype: The junction and the germline gene differ at one end; a read error may be behind it. The chain is built from TRBV11-3 and TRBJ2-3, with D possibly matching TRBD1 (5 bases). The CDR3 is made up of 12 amino acids. Looked up from germline, CDR1 is SGHNT and CDR2 is YENEEA. This CDR3 reads CACILGEDTRYF. In nucleotides, the CDR3 is TGTGCCTGCATCCTAGGGGAAGATACGCGGTATTTT.

In DNA, the CDR3 is TGTGCCAGCAGCTTACGGTTCCAGGGGGCAGGGGAGACCCAGTACTTC. This sequence encodes CASSLRFQGAGETQYF. The V call is TRBV11-2, the J call TRBJ2-5; 8 nucleotides agree with TRBD1. The CDR3 runs 16 residues. Germline V gene data show CDR1 as SGHAT and CDR2 as FQNNGV. The ends lost 2 bases at V and 5 bases at J; junction bases unmatched: 10.